The clone carrying this TCR beta chain was counted many times. These data originate in a study of CD4 and CD8 cells across lung adenocarcinoma regions. TCRdb re-called the PCR reads with MiXCR, one entry per CDR3 protein. The sample has 5,000 to 8,000 distinct CDR3 sequences; approximately 48% are singletons. The CDR3 consists of 15 residues. Per the germline V gene, CDR1 is SGHNT and CDR2 is YENEEA. The V and J genes are TRBV11-3 and TRBJ2-1; the match to TRBD1 covers 9 bases. The better agreement between TRBJ2-7 and the DNA end casts doubt on the J call. The source material was CD8+ T cells from the center of a lung tumor. The TCR originated in a female donor with lung adenocarcinoma. The CD4 and CD8 labels of this study may be unreliable. CDR3: CASSPQGAPYNEQYF. The DNA for the CDR3 is TGTGCCAGCAGCCCACAGGGGGCGCCCTACAATGAGCAGTACTTC.